The T cell receptor (beta chain) under discussion was sequenced for a study of blood T cell repertoires in COVID-19. Across the study: From the United States, Italy and Spain came samples of acute and convalescent COVID-19.

Unmatched junction bases numbered 8, after V lost 4 bases and J lost 2 bases. Germline V gene lookup returns CDR1 SNHLY and CDR2 FYNNEI. The CDR3 is 16 residues long. Clones were sequenced by immunoSEQ multiplex PCR, and TCRdb holds only the in-frame ones, with some missing. This sample carries 270,000 or so clones, around 83% of them seen once, and the ten largest clones take around 6.3%. The source of this sequence is a woman between 45 and 65 years old who had been exposed to COVID-19. Sequencing used PBMCs or T cells enriched from blood (not recorded which). The chain joins TRBV2 to TRBJ2-7; 10 positions match TRBD2. CDR3 sequence (DNA): TGTGCCAGCAGTGTGTACCCGACTAGCGGGCCCTACGAGCAGTACTTC. Translating it yields CASSVYPTSGPYEQYF.